This T cell receptor (beta chain) was documented in a study of shared clonotypes between healthy human individuals. Study context: Ranging from 18 to 49 in age, donors were a couple of women and a few men.

The CDR3 extends over 14 amino acids. Germline V gene data show CDR1 as SGHTA and CDR2 as FQGNSA. The ends were cut back, 5 bases at V and 6 bases at J, with 13 bases in the middle. Some clones are missing from TCRdb's copy, which holds only in-frame ones; the method was immunoSEQ multiplex PCR. The sample yields 2 million to 3 million clones, around 94% seen once. This chain joins TRBV7-2 and TRBJ2-2, with D perhaps TRBD2 (6 bases). The clonotype was recovered from a man aged 18 to 29 in good health. Material for sequencing was naive CD4+ T cells sorted from blood. Subset here: CD45RA+ positively selected. In nucleotides, the CDR3 is TGTGCCAGCAGCCTGGAGGGCCGGGCCGGGGAGCTGTTTTTT. Residues: CASSLEGRAGELFF.